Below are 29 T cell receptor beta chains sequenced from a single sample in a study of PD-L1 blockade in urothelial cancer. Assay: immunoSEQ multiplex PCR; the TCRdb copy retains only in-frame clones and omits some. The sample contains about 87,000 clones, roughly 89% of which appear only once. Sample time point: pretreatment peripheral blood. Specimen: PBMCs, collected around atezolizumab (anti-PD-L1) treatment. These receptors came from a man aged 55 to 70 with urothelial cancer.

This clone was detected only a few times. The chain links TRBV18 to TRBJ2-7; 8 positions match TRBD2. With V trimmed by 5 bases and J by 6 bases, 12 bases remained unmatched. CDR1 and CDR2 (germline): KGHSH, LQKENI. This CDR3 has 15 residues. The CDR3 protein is CASSTANSGIVEQYF. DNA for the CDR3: TGTGCCAGCTCAACGGCAAATAGCGGGATCGTCGAGCAGTACTTC.

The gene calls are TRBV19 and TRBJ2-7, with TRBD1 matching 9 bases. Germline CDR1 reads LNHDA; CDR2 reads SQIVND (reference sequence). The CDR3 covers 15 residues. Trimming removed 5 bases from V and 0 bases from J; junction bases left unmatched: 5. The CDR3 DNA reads TGTGCCAGTAGTCTTGACAGGGGGAGCTCCTACGAGCAGTACTTC. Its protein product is CASSLDRGSSYEQYF.

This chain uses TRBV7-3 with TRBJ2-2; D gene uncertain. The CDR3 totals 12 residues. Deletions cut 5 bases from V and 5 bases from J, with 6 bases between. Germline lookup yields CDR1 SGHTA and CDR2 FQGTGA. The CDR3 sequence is CASSTQTGELFF. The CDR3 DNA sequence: TGTGCCAGCAGCACCCAGACCGGGGAGCTGTTTTTT.

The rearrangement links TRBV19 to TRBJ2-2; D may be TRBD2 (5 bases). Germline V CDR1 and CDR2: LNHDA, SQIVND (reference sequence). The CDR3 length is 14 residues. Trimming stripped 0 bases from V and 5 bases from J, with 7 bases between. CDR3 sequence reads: CASSIEGATGELFF. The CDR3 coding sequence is TGTGCCAGTAGTATAGAGGGAGCTACCGGGGAGCTGTTTTTT.

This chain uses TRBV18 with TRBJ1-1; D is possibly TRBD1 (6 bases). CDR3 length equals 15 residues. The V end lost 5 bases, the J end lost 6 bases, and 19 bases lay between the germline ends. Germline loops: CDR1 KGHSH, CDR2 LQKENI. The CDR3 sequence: CASSFRQELGSEAFF. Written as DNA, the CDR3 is TGTGCCAGCTCATTTCGACAGGAACTAGGATCTGAAGCTTTCTTT.

The CDR3 DNA is TGTGCCAGCACCTCTAGCGGGAGGGGGTACAATGAGCAGTTCTTC. Encoded protein: CASTSSGRGYNEQFF. The V call is TRBV7-9, the J call TRBJ2-1; 12 bases align to TRBD2. This CDR3 comprises 15 residues. CDR1 and CDR2 from the germline V gene are SEHNR and FQNEAQ (reference sequence). The ends lost 7 bases at V and 4 bases at J; junction bases unmatched: 5.

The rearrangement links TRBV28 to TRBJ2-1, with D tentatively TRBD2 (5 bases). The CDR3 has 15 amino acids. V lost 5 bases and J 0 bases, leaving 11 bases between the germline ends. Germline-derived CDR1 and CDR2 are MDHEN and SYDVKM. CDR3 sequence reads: CASSPADSSYNEQFF. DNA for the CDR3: TGTGCCAGCAGTCCAGCGGATAGCTCCTACAATGAGCAGTTCTTC.

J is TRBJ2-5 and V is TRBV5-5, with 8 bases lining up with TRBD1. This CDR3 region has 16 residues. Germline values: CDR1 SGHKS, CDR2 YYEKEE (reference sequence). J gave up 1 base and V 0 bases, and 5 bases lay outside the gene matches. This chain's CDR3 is CASSLGLTGGQETQYF. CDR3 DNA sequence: TGTGCCAGCAGCTTGGGGCTTACAGGGGGCCAAGAGACCCAGTACTTC.

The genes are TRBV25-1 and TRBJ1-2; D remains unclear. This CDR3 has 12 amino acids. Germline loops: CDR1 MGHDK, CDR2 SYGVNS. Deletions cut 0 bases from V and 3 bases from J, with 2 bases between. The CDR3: CASSEYDYGYTF. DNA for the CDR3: TGTGCCAGCAGTGAATACGACTATGGCTACACCTTC.

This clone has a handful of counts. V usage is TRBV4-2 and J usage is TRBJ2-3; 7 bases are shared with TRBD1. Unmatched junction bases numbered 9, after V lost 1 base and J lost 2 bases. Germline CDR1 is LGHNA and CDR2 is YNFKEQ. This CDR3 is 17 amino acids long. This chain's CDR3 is CASSQVLGQVITDTQYF. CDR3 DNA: TGTGCCAGCAGCCAAGTTTTAGGACAGGTGATCACAGATACGCAGTATTTT.

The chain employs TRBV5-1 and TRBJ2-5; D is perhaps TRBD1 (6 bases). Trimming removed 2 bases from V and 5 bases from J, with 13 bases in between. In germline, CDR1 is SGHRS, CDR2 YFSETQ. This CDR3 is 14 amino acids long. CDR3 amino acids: CASSLVQGWETQYF. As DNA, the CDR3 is TGCGCCAGCAGCTTAGTACAGGGTTGGGAGACCCAGTACTTC.

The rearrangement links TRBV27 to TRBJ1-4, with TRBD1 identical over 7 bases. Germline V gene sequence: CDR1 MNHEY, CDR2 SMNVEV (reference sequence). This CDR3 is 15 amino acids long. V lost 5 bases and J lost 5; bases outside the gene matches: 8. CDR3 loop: CASSPQQGRNEKLFF. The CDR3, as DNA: TGTGCCAGCAGTCCTCAACAGGGGAGAAATGAAAAACTGTTTTTT.

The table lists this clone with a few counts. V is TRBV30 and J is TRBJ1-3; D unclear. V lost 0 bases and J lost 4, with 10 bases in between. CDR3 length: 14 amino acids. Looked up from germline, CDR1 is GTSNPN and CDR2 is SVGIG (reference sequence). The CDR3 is CAWSVERSGNTIYF. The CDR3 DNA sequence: TGTGCCTGGAGTGTAGAGAGGTCGGGAAACACCATATATTTT.

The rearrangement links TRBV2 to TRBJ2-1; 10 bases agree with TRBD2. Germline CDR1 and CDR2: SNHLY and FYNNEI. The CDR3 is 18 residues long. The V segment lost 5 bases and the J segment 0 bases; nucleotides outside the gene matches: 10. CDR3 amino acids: CASSRLAGTTSSYNEQFF. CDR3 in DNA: TGTGCCAGCAGTAGACTAGCGGGCACAACCAGCTCCTACAATGAGCAGTTCTTC.

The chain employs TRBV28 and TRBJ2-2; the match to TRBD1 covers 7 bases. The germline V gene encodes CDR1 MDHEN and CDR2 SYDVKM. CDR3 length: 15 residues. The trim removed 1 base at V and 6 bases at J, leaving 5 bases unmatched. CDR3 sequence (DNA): TGTGCCAGCAGTTTATCCAGGGGGATATCCGGGGAGCTGTTTTTT. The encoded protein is CASSLSRGISGELFF.

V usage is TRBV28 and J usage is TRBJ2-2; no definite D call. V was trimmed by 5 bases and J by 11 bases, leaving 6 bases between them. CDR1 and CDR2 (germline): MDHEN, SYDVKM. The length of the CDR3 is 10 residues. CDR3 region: CASSGRELFF. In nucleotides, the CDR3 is TGTGCCAGCAGTGGCCGCGAGCTGTTTTTT.

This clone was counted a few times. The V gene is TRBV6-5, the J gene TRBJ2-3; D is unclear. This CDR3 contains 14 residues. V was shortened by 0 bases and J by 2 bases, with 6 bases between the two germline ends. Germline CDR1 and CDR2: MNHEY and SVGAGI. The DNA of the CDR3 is TGTGCCAGCAGTTACTCCGGGTACACAGATACGCAGTATTTT. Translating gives CASSYSGYTDTQYF.

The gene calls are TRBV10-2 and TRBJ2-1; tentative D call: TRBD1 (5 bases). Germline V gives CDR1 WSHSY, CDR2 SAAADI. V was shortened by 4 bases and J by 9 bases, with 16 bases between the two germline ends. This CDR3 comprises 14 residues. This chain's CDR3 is CASSAVARGGEQFF. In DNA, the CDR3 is TGCGCCAGCAGTGCGGTAGCTAGGGGCGGTGAGCAGTTCTTC.

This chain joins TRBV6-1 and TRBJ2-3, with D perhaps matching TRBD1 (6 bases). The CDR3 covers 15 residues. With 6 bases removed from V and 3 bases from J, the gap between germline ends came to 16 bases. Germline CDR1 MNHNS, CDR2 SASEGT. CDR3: CASRTGQSGTDTQYF. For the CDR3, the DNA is TGTGCCAGCAGGACAGGACAGTCCGGTACAGATACGCAGTATTTT.

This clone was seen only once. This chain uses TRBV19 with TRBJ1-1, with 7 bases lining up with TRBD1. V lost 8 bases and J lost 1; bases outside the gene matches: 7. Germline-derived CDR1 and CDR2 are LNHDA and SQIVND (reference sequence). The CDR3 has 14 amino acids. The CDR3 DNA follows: TGTGCCAGTGCCAAGGGGGCGTGGAACACTGAAGCTTTCTTT. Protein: CASAKGAWNTEAFF.

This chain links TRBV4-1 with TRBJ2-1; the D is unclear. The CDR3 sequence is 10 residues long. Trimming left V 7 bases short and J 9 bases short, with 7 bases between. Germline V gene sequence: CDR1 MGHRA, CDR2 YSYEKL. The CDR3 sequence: CASTGGEQFF. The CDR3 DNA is TGCGCCAGCACCGGTGGTGAGCAGTTCTTC.

Here the CDR3 reads CASSSAGVGLNEQFF. Written as DNA, the CDR3 is TGTGCCAGCAGTTCAGCGGGAGTAGGCCTCAATGAGCAGTTCTTC. The chain carries TRBV6-5 and TRBJ2-1, with 8 bases lining up with TRBD2. In germline, CDR1 is MNHEY, CDR2 SVGAGI. V lost 4 bases, J lost 6 bases, and 8 bases stayed unmatched. The CDR3 sequence is 15 residues long.

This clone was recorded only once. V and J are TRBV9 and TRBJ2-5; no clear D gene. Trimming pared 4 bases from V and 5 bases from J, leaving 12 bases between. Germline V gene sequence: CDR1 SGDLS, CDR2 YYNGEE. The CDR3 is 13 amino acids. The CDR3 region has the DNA TGTGCCAGCAGCCCCGATTTCTACGAGACCCAGTACTTC. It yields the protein CASSPDFYETQYF.

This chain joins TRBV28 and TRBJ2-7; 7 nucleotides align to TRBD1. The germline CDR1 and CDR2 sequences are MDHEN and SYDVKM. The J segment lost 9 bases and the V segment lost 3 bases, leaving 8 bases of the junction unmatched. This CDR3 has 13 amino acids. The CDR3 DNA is TGTGCCAGCAGTTTCTACAGGGGCGAGGGGCAGTACTTC. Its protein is CASSFYRGEGQYF.

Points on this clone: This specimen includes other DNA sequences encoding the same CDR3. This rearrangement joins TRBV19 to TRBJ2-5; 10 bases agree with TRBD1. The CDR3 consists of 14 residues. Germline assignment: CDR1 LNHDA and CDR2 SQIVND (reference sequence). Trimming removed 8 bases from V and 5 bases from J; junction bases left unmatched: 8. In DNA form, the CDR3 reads TGTGCCAGTCGGGACAGGGGACGCGGCGAGACCCAGTACTTC. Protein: CASRDRGRGETQYF.

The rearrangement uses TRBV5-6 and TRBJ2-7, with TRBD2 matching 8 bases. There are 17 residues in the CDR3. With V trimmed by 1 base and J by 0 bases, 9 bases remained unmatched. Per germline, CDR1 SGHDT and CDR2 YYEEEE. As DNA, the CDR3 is TGTGCCAGCAGCTTGCGGGGGGGTGGACTCCACTCCTACGAGCAGTACTTC. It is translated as CASSLRGGGLHSYEQYF. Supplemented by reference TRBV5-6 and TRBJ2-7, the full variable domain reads DAGVTQSPTHLIKTRGQQVTLRCSPKSGHDTVSWYQQALGQGPQFIFQYYEEEERQRGNFPDRFSGHQFPNYSSELNVNALLLGDSALYLCASSLRGGGLHSYEQYFGPGTRLTVT.

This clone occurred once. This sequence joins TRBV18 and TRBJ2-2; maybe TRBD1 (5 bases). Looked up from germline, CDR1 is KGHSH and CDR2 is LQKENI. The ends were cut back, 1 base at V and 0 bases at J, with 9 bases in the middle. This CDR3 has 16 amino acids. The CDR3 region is CASSPLPGTNTGELFF. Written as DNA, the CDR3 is TGTGCCAGCTCACCACTTCCAGGGACGAACACCGGGGAGCTGTTTTTT.

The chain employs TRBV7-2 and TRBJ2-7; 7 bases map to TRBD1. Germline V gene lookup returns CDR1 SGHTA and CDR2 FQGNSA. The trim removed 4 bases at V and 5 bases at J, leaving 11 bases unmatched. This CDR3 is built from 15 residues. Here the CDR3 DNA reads TGTGCCAGCAGCTCTCGACAGGGAATTGTCAACGAGCAGTACTTC. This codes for CASSSRQGIVNEQYF.

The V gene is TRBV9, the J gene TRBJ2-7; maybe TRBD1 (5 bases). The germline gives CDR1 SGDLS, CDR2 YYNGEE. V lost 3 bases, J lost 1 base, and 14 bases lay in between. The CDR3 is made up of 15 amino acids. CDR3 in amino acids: CASSETWTPSYEQYF. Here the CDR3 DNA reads TGTGCCAGCAGCGAGACGTGGACACCGTCCTACGAGCAGTACTTC.